Below, 8 T cell receptor beta chains from the same sample are listed, as sequenced in a study of T cell responses to AZD1222 COVID-19 vaccine. Generated by immunoSEQ multiplex PCR, the TCRdb table keeps only in-frame clones and is missing some. The sample carries 110,000 to 150,000 clones, approximately 91% recorded once. This sample comprised peripheral blood, obtained on day 0 of AZD1222 vaccination. Receptors were obtained from an adult in good health.

This chain joins TRBV7-8 and TRBJ2-1, with TRBD2 identical over 7 bases. With V trimmed by 3 bases and J by 8 bases, 7 bases remained unmatched. The CDR3 contains 14 residues. The germline gives CDR1 SGHVS, CDR2 FQNEAQ. The DNA for the CDR3 is TGTGCCAGCAGCTTCGGGGGAGGGCGCCATGAGCAGTTCTTC. Its protein is CASSFGGGRHEQFF.

The rearrangement uses TRBV2 and TRBJ1-2; 7 bases are a match to TRBD1. Germline V CDR1 and CDR2: SNHLY, FYNNEI. V was pared by 6 bases and J by 8 bases, with 3 bases of the junction left unmatched. CDR3 length: 11 amino acids. The CDR3 DNA reads TGTGCCAGCAGGCAACAGGGGGGCTACACCTTC. The encoded protein is CASRQQGGYTF.

The J gene is TRBJ1-1, the V gene TRBV12-3 or TRBV12-4, with D hard to call. There are 13 residues in the CDR3. The V end was cut by 5 bases, the J end by 3 bases, with 10 bases between. CDR3 DNA sequence: TGTGCCAGCAGTCAGGACGGCCACACTGAAGCTTTCTTT. Residues: CASSQDGHTEAFF.

The chain recombines TRBV1 with TRBJ1-2; the DNA was not compared with TRBD1, the D call given in the table. TRBV1 has pseudogene status. The CDR3 spans 13 residues. The CDR3 here is CTSNLGQGEGYTF. In DNA, the CDR3 is TGCACCAGCAACCTCGGACAGGGGGAGGGCTACACCTTC.

CDR3 bases: TGTGCCACCAGTGATGACAGGGATAAGCAGTTCTTC. Translation gives CATSDDRDKQFF. The chain joins TRBV24-1 to TRBJ2-1; 7 bases agree with TRBD1. From germline, CDR1 is KGHDR and CDR2 SFDVKD. V lost 3 bases and J lost 11; bases outside the gene matches: 3. CDR3 size: 12 residues.

The chain uses TRBV7-9 and TRBJ1-2; 10 bases agree with TRBD1. CDR3 size: 16 residues. Germline V gene lookup returns CDR1 SEHNR and CDR2 FQNEAQ (reference sequence). After removal of 1 base from V and 6 bases from J, the junction contained 8 bases not matched to a gene. CDR3: CASSLETGGAFDGYTF. The CDR3 nucleotides are TGTGCCAGCAGCTTAGAGACAGGGGGCGCGTTCGATGGCTACACCTTC.

This clone was recorded once. The V and J genes are TRBV28 and TRBJ2-1, with D possibly matching TRBD2 (5 bases). Trimming stripped 4 bases from V and 2 bases from J, with 12 bases between. The CDR3 is 15 amino acids. Germline V gene lookup returns CDR1 MDHEN and CDR2 SYDVKM. Here the CDR3 reads CASSSWSGTYNEQFF. DNA of the CDR3: TGTGCCAGCAGTTCCTGGAGCGGAACCTACAATGAGCAGTTCTTC.

V usage is TRBV7-9 and J usage is TRBJ2-1; tentatively, D is TRBD1 (5 bases). V gave up 5 bases and J gave up 2 bases, with 19 bases separating them. The germline V gene has CDR1 SEHNR and CDR2 FQNEAQ (reference sequence). CDR3 length equals 17 residues. The CDR3 spells CASSVNQGLGAYNEQFF. CDR3 coding DNA: TGTGCCAGCAGCGTAAATCAGGGTTTAGGGGCCTACAATGAGCAGTTCTTC.